The 16 T cell receptor beta chains below were found in one sample sequenced in a study of cytotoxic CD8 clonotypes in ibrutinib-treated CLL. Data came from immunoSEQ multiplex PCR; TCRdb stores just in-frame clones and leaves some out. This table has about 92,000 clones, 75% to 80% appearing once. Sequences were derived from PBMCs, sampled after 24 months of ibrutinib treatment. The origin of the receptors is a human donor with chronic lymphocytic leukemia.

The V gene is TRBV9, the J gene TRBJ2-1; D not certain. V dropped 3 bases and J dropped 6 bases, with 13 bases sitting between them. CDR3 length equals 14 residues. Germline-derived CDR1 and CDR2 are SGDLS and YYNGEE. In DNA, the CDR3 is TGTGCCAGCAGCGAGTACTACGGAGTCAATGAGCAGTTCTTC. This encodes CASSEYYGVNEQFF.

V and J are TRBV11-2 and TRBJ2-1, with D perhaps TRBD2 (6 bases). Germline V gene data show CDR1 as SGHAT and CDR2 as FQNNGV. This CDR3 is 16 amino acids long. V lost 5 bases and J 0 bases, leaving 14 bases between the germline ends. The CDR3 sequence is CASSPIKRASYNEQFF. The CDR3 DNA sequence: TGTGCCAGCAGCCCCATCAAGCGGGCCTCCTACAATGAGCAGTTCTTC.

The V gene is TRBV7-9, the J gene TRBJ2-2, with D unclear. Germline V gene sequence: CDR1 SEHNR, CDR2 FQNEAQ (reference sequence). Trimming pared 4 bases from V and 2 bases from J, leaving 14 bases between. This CDR3 comprises 16 residues. For the CDR3, the DNA is TGTGCCAGCAGCTCAATTGCTTACAGCAACACCGGGGAGCTGTTTTTT. This sequence encodes CASSSIAYSNTGELFF.

The CDR3 sequence is CASSPQGATANYGYTF. The CDR3 bases are TGTGCCAGCAGTCCCCAGGGGGCGACGGCTAACTATGGCTACACCTTC. The chain has TRBV28 and TRBJ1-2; 8 nucleotides line up with TRBD1. V was clipped by 5 bases and J by 0 bases; unmatched bases: 8. The CDR3 loop spans 16 amino acids. CDR1 is MDHEN and CDR2 is SYDVKM in the germline V gene.

This chain links TRBV5-1 with TRBJ2-2; 9 nucleotides agree with TRBD1. Germline V gene lookup returns CDR1 SGHRS and CDR2 YFSETQ. The CDR3 has 17 amino acids. V was pared by 0 bases and J by 5 bases, with 8 bases of the junction left unmatched. This CDR3 reads CASSLGPRQGGTGELFF. The CDR3 coding sequence is TGCGCCAGCAGCTTGGGTCCCCGACAGGGGGGTACCGGGGAGCTGTTTTTT.

This clone was observed a handful of times. The chain combines TRBV9 with TRBJ2-7; TRBD1 or TRBD2 may be the D gene (6 bases each). CDR1 is SGDLS and CDR2 is YYNGEE in the germline V gene. The ends were cut back, 2 bases at V and 4 bases at J, with 13 bases in the middle. The CDR3 extends over 14 amino acids. The CDR3 bases are TGTGCCAGCAGCGTCGCGAGGGGGGCTTACGAGCAGTACTTC. Translated: CASSVARGAYEQYF.

A few counts support this clone. The chain couples TRBV7-3 to TRBJ2-1; TRBD2 aligns across 8 bases. The CDR3 sequence is 16 residues long. Germline CDR1 reads SGHTA; CDR2 reads FQGTGA. V was clipped by 5 bases and J by 6 bases; unmatched bases: 12. This CDR3 is CASSPSPPGGGNEQFF. The CDR3 region has the DNA TGTGCCAGCAGCCCCTCCCCGCCGGGAGGGGGCAATGAGCAGTTCTTC.

The chain joins TRBV2 to TRBJ2-1, with a weak D call TRBD2 (6 bases). Looked up from germline, CDR1 is SNHLY and CDR2 is FYNNEI. V was trimmed by 6 bases and J by 0 bases, leaving 15 bases between them. This CDR3 has 16 amino acids. The CDR3 DNA reads as TGTGCCAGCAGGGGACTGGAGAAAAGCTCCTACAATGAGCAGTTCTTC. This encodes CASRGLEKSSYNEQFF.

The chain couples TRBV29-1 to TRBJ1-3; D unresolved. This CDR3 is 14 amino acids long. V was cut by 4 bases and J by 0 bases, with 10 bases left in between. The germline V gene has CDR1 SQVTM and CDR2 ANQGSEA. The CDR3 DNA reads as TGCAGCGTTGGAGAGGTTGGCTCTGGAAACACCATATATTTT. Translating gives CSVGEVGSGNTIYF. The full variable domain, with the rest looked up from reference TRBV29-1 and TRBJ1-3, is SAVISQKPSRDICQRGTSLTIQCQVDSQVTMMFWYRQQPGQSLTLIATANQGSEATYESGFVIDKFPISRPNLTFSTLTVSNMSPEDSSIYLCSVGEVGSGNTIYFGEGSWLTVV.

Of note for this clone: The sample holds other DNA sequences that translate to the same CDR3. This chain connects TRBV28 to TRBJ1-4, with 9 bases that match TRBD1. The junction had 6 bases not matched to a gene; V was cut back by 6 bases and J by 7 bases. The CDR3 is 14 amino acids. The germline V gene has CDR1 MDHEN and CDR2 SYDVKM. CDR3 nucleotides: TGTGCCAGCAGGTTACAGGGGGCGGGTGAAAAACTGTTTTTT. Protein product: CASRLQGAGEKLFF. Supplemented by reference TRBV28 and TRBJ1-4, the full variable domain reads DVKVTQSSRYLVKRTGEKVFLECVQDMDHENMFWYRQDPGLGLRLIYFSYDVKMKEKGDIPEGYSVSREKKERFSLILESASTNQTSMYLCASRLQGAGEKLFFGSGTQLSVL.

This clone was recorded a few times. The chain combines TRBV7-2 with TRBJ1-4; D gene uncertain. Germline V lookup: CDR1 SGHTA, CDR2 FQGNSA. The V and J ends lost 2 bases and 0 bases respectively, with 4 bases between them. The CDR3 spans 14 residues. The CDR3 DNA is TGTGCCAGCAGCTTACAGGCAACTAATGAAAAACTGTTTTTT. This sequence encodes CASSLQATNEKLFF.

The chain couples TRBV10-1 to TRBJ2-5; 8 positions match TRBD1. Germline-derived CDR1 and CDR2 are WNHNN and SYGVQD (reference sequence). V lost 0 bases and J lost 2; bases outside the gene matches: 2. CDR3 length: 15 amino acids. CDR3 residues: CASSESGTGQETQYF. The DNA of the CDR3 is TGCGCCAGCAGTGAGTCTGGGACAGGTCAAGAGACCCAGTACTTC.

The V call is TRBV28, the J call TRBJ1-2; 11 bases line up with TRBD1. Germline lookup yields CDR1 MDHEN and CDR2 SYDVKM. Trimming at V came to 5 bases and at J to 8 bases, leaving 10 bases not matched to a gene. The CDR3 sequence is 15 residues long. The CDR3 loop reads CASSTPGQGANGYTF. The CDR3 DNA reads TGTGCCAGCAGTACTCCTGGACAGGGGGCAAACGGCTACACCTTC.

The V call is TRBV5-1, the J call TRBJ1-1; D uncertain. V lost 2 bases to trimming and J lost 1 base, with 9 bases between them. CDR1 is SGHRS, CDR2 YFSETQ, per germline. The CDR3 runs 14 residues. The CDR3 DNA reads TGCGCCAGCAGCTTTCCCGACGGGAACACTGAAGCTTTCTTT. It translates to CASSFPDGNTEAFF.

The genes are TRBV15 and TRBJ2-3; 8 nucleotides agree with TRBD2. Germline CDR1 is LNHNV and CDR2 is YYDKDF (reference sequence). CDR3 length: 15 amino acids. Trimming removed 0 bases from V and 4 bases from J; junction bases left unmatched: 3. The CDR3 spells CATSRELAVPDTQYF. The CDR3 bases are TGTGCCACCAGCAGAGAACTAGCGGTCCCAGATACGCAGTATTTT.

A word on this clone: A much larger clone is a single base away; this may be a read error. The rearrangement uses TRBV7-9 and TRBJ2-5; D ambiguous. The length of the CDR3 is 11 residues. The ends were cut back, 3 bases at V and 4 bases at J, with 3 bases in the middle. Germline V gives CDR1 SEHNR, CDR2 FQNEAQ (reference sequence). CDR3 amino acids: CASSFGETQYF. The DNA of the CDR3 is TGTGCCAGCAGCTTTGGAGAGACCCAGTACTTC.